Below, 30 T cell receptor beta chains from the same sample are listed, as sequenced in a study of cytomegalovirus exposure and HLA in healthy donors. With 60 Vbeta and 13 Jbeta primers, the PCR was carried out. The repertoire was sequenced with immunoSEQ multiplex PCR; TCRdb's copy has only in-frame clones and lacks some. The sample contains 150,000 to 180,000 clones, roughly 74% of which appear only once. Input material: PBMCs. The source of these receptors is a man between 18 and 29 years old in good health and CMV-seronegative.

This clone appeared a few times. The V call is TRBV6-1, the J call TRBJ2-2, with a weak D call TRBD2 (7 bases). This CDR3 is 13 amino acids long. The V gene's germline CDR1 is MNHNS and CDR2 SASEGT. The germline V and J ends were trimmed by 8 bases and 8 bases, with 15 bases remaining between them. CDR3 in DNA: TGTGCCAGCTTAAGGGGGGGCGTGGGGGAGCTGTTTTTT. Translating it yields CASLRGGVGELFF.

The rearrangement uses TRBV2 and TRBJ2-1; TRBD2 is a possible D gene (6 bases). The CDR3 has 13 residues. V dropped 3 bases and J dropped 10 bases, with 13 bases sitting between them. Germline CDR1 and CDR2: SNHLY and FYNNEI. The CDR3 spells CASSEGEAREQFF. CDR3 nucleotides: TGTGCCAGCAGTGAGGGGGAGGCCAGAGAGCAGTTCTTC.

The chain recombines TRBV19 with TRBJ1-4; tentatively, D is TRBD1 (5 bases). CDR1 LNHDA and CDR2 SQIVND come from the germline V gene (reference sequence). The V end was cut by 2 bases, the J end by 3 bases, with 7 bases between. The CDR3 covers 14 residues. In nucleotides, the CDR3 is TGTGCCAGTAGTATAACAGGATCTAATGAAAAACTGTTTTTT. This codes for CASSITGSNEKLFF.

This clone was seen more than once but under ten times. The gene calls are TRBV7-2 and TRBJ1-5, with D possibly being TRBD1 (6 bases). V shed 2 bases and J shed 5 bases, with 10 bases lying between them. This CDR3 region has 14 residues. The germline gives CDR1 SGHTA, CDR2 FQGNSA. The CDR3 DNA follows: TGTGCCAGCAGCTTATGGCAGGGGTATCAGCCCCAGCATTTT. It specifies CASSLWQGYQPQHF.

The V call is TRBV7-2, the J call TRBJ1-6; 10 nucleotides agree with TRBD1. Germline values: CDR1 SGHTA, CDR2 FQGNSA. With 10 bases clipped from V and 10 bases from J, the junction kept 7 bases outside the gene matches. This CDR3 spans 13 amino acids. CDR3 DNA sequence: TGTGCCACCGCGGGGACAGGGGTCTCACCCCTCCACTTT. This gives the protein CATAGTGVSPLHF. Combining the CDR3 with reference TRBV7-2 and TRBJ1-6 gives the whole variable domain GAGVSQSPSNKVTEKGKDVELRCDPISGHTALYWYRQSLGQGLEFLIYFQGNSAPDKSGLPSDRFSAERTGGSVSTLTIQRTQQEDSAVYLCATAGTGVSPLHFGNGTRLTVT.

This clone was counted a few times. The chain is built from TRBV7-2 and TRBJ1-5, with 9 bases identical to TRBD1. In germline, CDR1 is SGHTA, CDR2 FQGNSA. J was trimmed by 2 bases and V by 5 bases; bases with no gene match: 1. This CDR3 has 14 residues. The CDR3 DNA is TGTGCCAGCAGCCGGACAGGGGGCAATCAGCCCCAGCATTTT. It codes for CASSRTGGNQPQHF.

The chain employs TRBV28 and TRBJ1-2; TRBD1 matches 8 bases. From germline, CDR1 is MDHEN and CDR2 SYDVKM. CDR3 length equals 16 residues. J gave up 4 bases and V 6 bases, and 13 bases lay outside the gene matches. CDR3 sequence: CASSSLQGALRYGYTF. CDR3 DNA: TGTGCCAGCAGCTCGCTCCAGGGGGCTTTACGCTATGGCTACACCTTC.

This clone has just one count. The chain joins TRBV6-5 to TRBJ1-1; 8 bases are a match to TRBD1. V was pared by 4 bases and J by 4 bases, with 8 bases of the junction left unmatched. CDR3 length: 15 residues. Germline V CDR1 and CDR2: MNHEY, SVGAGI. The CDR3 is CASSFQGARGTEAFF. The CDR3 nucleotides read TGTGCCAGCAGTTTTCAGGGGGCTCGGGGCACTGAAGCTTTCTTT.

This clone has just one count. This chain links TRBV5-1 with TRBJ1-2; unclear D gene. The CDR3 contains 15 residues. Looked up from germline, CDR1 is SGHRS and CDR2 is YFSETQ. Trimming stripped 0 bases from V and 4 bases from J, with 13 bases between. The CDR3 region has the DNA TGCGCCAGCAGCTTGGGAGGTGGTCAGCCCTATGGCTACACCTTC. Its protein is CASSLGGGQPYGYTF. Drawing the rest from reference TRBV5-1 and TRBJ1-2, the complete variable domain is KAGVTQTPRYLIKTRGQQVTLSCSPISGHRSVSWYQQTPGQGLQFLFEYFSETQRNKGNFPGRFSGRQFSNSRSEMNVSTLELGDSALYLCASSLGGGQPYGYTFGSGTRLTVV.

This clone appeared a few times. The chain links TRBV6-1 to TRBJ2-2; 9 positions agree with TRBD1. CDR3 size: 15 residues. The germline V gene has CDR1 MNHNS and CDR2 SASEGT. Losses at the gene ends were 5 bases for V and 5 bases for J; bases not matched to a gene: 6. CDR3 sequence (DNA): TGTGCCAGCAGTTCGGGACAGGGAAGAACCGGGGAGCTGTTTTTT. This encodes CASSSGQGRTGELFF.

This clone was seen only a few times. The V gene is TRBV6-1, the J gene TRBJ2-1; D unresolved. Trimming left V 4 bases short and J 4 bases short, with 5 bases between. This CDR3 is 12 amino acids long. The germline gives CDR1 MNHNS, CDR2 SASEGT. The CDR3 region has the DNA TGTGCCAGCAGTGCAAATTACAATGAGCAGTTCTTC. This gives the protein CASSANYNEQFF.

V usage is TRBV19 and J usage is TRBJ1-2; 7 nucleotides line up with TRBD1. CDR3 length: 15 amino acids. CDR1 is LNHDA and CDR2 is SQIVND in the germline V gene (reference sequence). V shed 3 bases and J 1 base; nucleotides not matched to a gene: 5. CDR3 region: CASSILRGDNYGYTF. The CDR3 DNA is TGTGCCAGTAGTATTCTCAGGGGGGATAACTATGGCTACACCTTC.

This sequence joins TRBV5-6 and TRBJ1-1; no definite D call. Germline-derived CDR1 and CDR2 are SGHDT and YYEEEE. V gave up 0 bases and J gave up 2 bases, with 11 bases separating them. The CDR3 has 15 residues. The CDR3 region has the DNA TGTGCCAGCAGCTTGGGGACTCGGCTTAACACTGAAGCTTTCTTT. Translation: CASSLGTRLNTEAFF.

The gene calls are TRBV7-8 and TRBJ1-6, with D unclear. Germline-derived CDR1 and CDR2 are SGHVS and FQNEAQ. This CDR3 spans 14 amino acids. Deletions cut 2 bases from V and 6 bases from J, with 8 bases between. The CDR3 reads CASSLMDSNSPLHF. CDR3 sequence (DNA): TGTGCCAGCAGCTTAATGGACTCTAATTCACCCCTCCACTTT.

The rearrangement joins TRBV6-1 to TRBJ1-6, with 8 bases aligning to TRBD1. The CDR3 covers 14 residues. J was trimmed by 5 bases and V by 9 bases; bases with no gene match: 6. Germline values: CDR1 MNHNS, CDR2 SASEGT. The CDR3 coding sequence is TGTGCCAGTAGCCGGGACAGGCATAATTCACCCCTCCACTTT. Its translation: CASSRDRHNSPLHF.

J is TRBJ2-7 and V is TRBV10-2; D call uncertain. The CDR3 extends over 14 amino acids. The V gene's germline CDR1 is WSHSY and CDR2 SAAADI. Trimming removed 2 bases from V and 1 base from J, with 9 bases in between. The CDR3 nucleotides are TGCGCCAGCAGTGAGCCGAGACTGTCCTACGAGCAGTACTTC. It codes for CASSEPRLSYEQYF.

The CDR3 is CASVGHSSGNTIYF. CDR3 nucleotides: TGTGCCAGCGTGGGGCACAGCTCTGGAAACACCATATATTTT. The V gene is TRBV6-1, the J gene TRBJ1-3; weak D call: TRBD1 (5 bases). V was pared by 8 bases and J by 0 bases, with 11 bases between. The CDR3 runs to 14 residues. Germline assignment: CDR1 MNHNS and CDR2 SASEGT.

As concerns this clone: The junction departs from germline at one end; a sequencing error may be responsible. The chain uses TRBV6-1 and TRBJ2-3, with a possible D match to TRBD1 (6 bases). CDR1 and CDR2 from the germline V gene are MNHNS and SASEGT. The CDR3 consists of 15 residues. The CDR3 region is CASIERGFSTDTQYF. For the CDR3, the DNA is TGTGCCAGCATTGAAAGGGGGTTTAGCACAGATACGCAGTATTTT.

This chain links TRBV19 with TRBJ1-5, with TRBD1 matching 10 bases. The V gene's germline CDR1 is LNHDA and CDR2 SQIVND (reference sequence). The CDR3 length is 14 residues. The J segment lost 2 bases and the V segment lost 8 bases, leaving 3 bases of the junction unmatched. In DNA form, the CDR3 reads TGTGCCAGTGGCGGACAGGGGGGCAATCAGCCCCAGCATTTT. Translation gives CASGGQGGNQPQHF.

The chain joins TRBV6-5 to TRBJ1-6; D is perhaps TRBD1 (6 bases). CDR3 length equals 15 residues. CDR1 is MNHEY and CDR2 is SVGAGI in the germline V gene. V was clipped by 5 bases and J by 3 bases, with 11 bases between them. CDR3 in DNA: TGTGCCAGCAGTCTACCCAGGGGCTATAATTCACCCCTCCACTTT. Translated, it gives CASSLPRGYNSPLHF.

The chain uses TRBV30 and TRBJ2-5; D is perhaps TRBD1 (6 bases). The CDR3 is 15 amino acids. V was clipped by 1 base and J by 5 bases, with 17 bases between them. Germline V gene sequence: CDR1 GTSNPN, CDR2 SVGIG (reference sequence). CDR3 nucleotides: TGTGCCTGGAGTGCCCTCGGCGCCCAGGGGGAGACCCAGTACTTC. Translation gives CAWSALGAQGETQYF.

This chain joins TRBV21-1 and TRBJ2-7; the table's D gene call, TRBD2, was not cross checked with the DNA. TRBV21-1 corresponds to a pseudogene. CDR3 size: 16 residues. CDR3 nucleotide sequence: TGTGCCAGCAGCCTAGACGCCAGCGAAAACTCCTACGAGCAGTACGTC. Translation gives CASSLDASENSYEQYV.

The gene calls are TRBV4-2 and TRBJ2-5; 8 bases match TRBD1. Trimming took 3 bases from V and 4 from J; bases not matched to a gene: 10. The CDR3 extends over 16 amino acids. Germline CDR1 and CDR2: LGHNA and YNFKEQ. The CDR3 nucleotides are TGTGCCAGCAGCCACAGACCGGGACAGGTTTTAGAGACCCAGTACTTC. Translating it yields CASSHRPGQVLETQYF.

V usage is TRBV4-2 and J usage is TRBJ2-1; the match to TRBD2 covers 8 bases. Germline V gene data show CDR1 as LGHNA and CDR2 as YNFKEQ. The CDR3 has 15 amino acids. V dropped 3 bases and J dropped 6; count of bases not matched to a gene: 7. The CDR3 spells CASSHYGGEINEQFF. Written as DNA, the CDR3 is TGTGCCAGCAGCCATTACGGGGGGGAAATCAATGAGCAGTTCTTC.

This chain uses TRBV5-1 with TRBJ1-3, with D unresolved. Germline CDR1 and CDR2: SGHRS and YFSETQ. The CDR3 is 16 amino acids. Trimming took off 1 base at V and 0 bases at J, with 11 bases between the two ends. The CDR3 here is CASSLLPDTSGNTIYF. The CDR3 DNA sequence: TGCGCCAGCAGCTTGCTGCCCGACACCTCTGGAAACACCATATATTTT.

This chain uses TRBV7-6 with TRBJ1-1, with D maybe TRBD1 (5 bases). The CDR3 loop spans 13 amino acids. The ends were cut back, 5 bases at V and 1 base at J, with 8 bases in the middle. Germline CDR1 and CDR2: SGHVS and FNYEAQ. This CDR3 is CASSPGGNTEAFF. CDR3 coding DNA: TGTGCCAGCAGCCCGGGGGGGAACACTGAAGCTTTCTTT.

The CDR3 coding sequence is TGTGCCAGCAGCTTGGGGAGGGAGTGGAGCACAGATACGCAGTATTTT. It yields the protein CASSLGREWSTDTQYF. The chain carries TRBV5-4 and TRBJ2-3; TRBD2 might be the D (6 bases). The V and J ends lost 0 bases and 0 bases respectively, with 11 bases between them. The germline V gene encodes CDR1 SGHNT and CDR2 YYREEE (reference sequence). The CDR3 extends over 16 amino acids.

The J gene is TRBJ1-6, the V gene TRBV6-1, with 7 bases lining up with TRBD1. In germline, CDR1 is MNHNS, CDR2 SASEGT. CDR3 length equals 14 residues. The V gene end was trimmed by 8 bases and the J gene end by 5 bases; junction bases not matched to a gene: 6. CDR3 loop: CASLPGQNNSPLHF. CDR3 DNA sequence: TGTGCCAGCCTCCCGGGACAGAATAATTCACCCCTCCACTTT.

The chain couples TRBV18 to TRBJ1-1; TRBD1 matches at 7 bases. The ends lost 3 bases at V and 5 bases at J; junction bases unmatched: 12. CDR3 length: 16 residues. Germline V gene lookup returns CDR1 KGHSH and CDR2 LQKENI. The CDR3 spells CASSPYKEGAVTEAFF. DNA of the CDR3: TGTGCCAGCTCACCCTATAAAGAGGGGGCGGTAACTGAAGCTTTCTTT.

As concerns this clone: This sample also contains other DNA sequences that code for the same CDR3. The V gene is TRBV7-9, the J gene TRBJ2-3; D remains ambiguous. This CDR3 has 12 residues. Per the germline V gene, CDR1 is SEHNR and CDR2 is FQNEAQ (reference sequence). Trimming pared 0 bases from V and 6 bases from J, leaving 4 bases between. The CDR3 bases are TGTGCCAGCAGCTTAGCCCGGGATACGCAGTATTTT. It is translated as CASSLARDTQYF.